This entry describes one TCR beta chain. The antigen is undetermined. This sample was taken from a study of cytomegalovirus exposure and HLA in healthy donors. Broader study findings: The authors assumed roughly uniform sequencing depth across donors for presence/absence analyses. A later analysis found most CMV-associated TCR beta chains apparently HLA-restricted.

Primers for the PCR totalled 60 Vbeta and 13 Jbeta. Data came from immunoSEQ multiplex PCR; TCRdb stores just in-frame clones and leaves some out. Its table records roughly 100,000 clones. The germline CDR1 and CDR2 sequences are MNHEY and SMNVEV (reference sequence). CDR3 size: 19 residues. With V trimmed by 2 bases and J by 3 bases, 15 bases remained unmatched. This sequence was found in a man aged 35 to 55 in good health and CMV-seronegative. Sequenced material: PBMCs. The rearrangement links TRBV27 to TRBJ2-3; 9 nucleotides match TRBD1. CDR3 amino acids: CASSLKGGDRGRVTDTQYF. The CDR3 coding sequence is TGTGCCAGCAGTTTAAAAGGGGGCGACAGGGGGAGGGTTACAGATACGCAGTATTTT.